The 17 T cell receptor beta chains in this list originate from one sample, sequenced in a study of shared T cell receptors in the human thymus. Some clones are missing from TCRdb's copy, which holds only in-frame ones; the method was immunoSEQ multiplex PCR. The sample yields roughly 410,000 clones, more than 85% seen once. Sample: thymocytes. All receptors derive from a human donor.

V gene TRBV13 combines with J gene TRBJ2-2, with D hard to call. Germline lookup yields CDR1 PRHDT and CDR2 FYEKMQ (reference sequence). V was trimmed by 5 bases and J by 1 base, leaving 5 bases between them. This CDR3 has 13 residues. In nucleotides, the CDR3 is TGTGCCAGCAGCACCGAGAACACCGGGGAGCTGTTTTTT. Protein product: CASSTENTGELFF. Together with reference TRBV13 and TRBJ2-2, the CDR3 gives the full variable domain: AAGVIQSPRHLIKEKRETATLKCYPIPRHDTVYWYQQGPGQDPQFLISFYEKMQSDKGSIPDRFSAQQFSDYHSELNMSSLELGDSALYFCASSTENTGELFFGEGSRLTVL.

The J gene is TRBJ1-5, the V gene TRBV6-1; a possible D gene is TRBD1 (5 bases). CDR1 is MNHNS and CDR2 is SASEGT in the germline V gene. The CDR3 contains 12 residues. V gave up 8 bases and J gave up 7 bases, with 12 bases separating them. The CDR3 spells CASGGNLQPQHF. CDR3 in DNA: TGTGCCAGCGGGGGGAACCTACAGCCCCAGCATTTT.

V gene TRBV6-6 combines with J gene TRBJ2-1, with 9 bases aligning to TRBD2. This CDR3 spans 13 amino acids. CDR1 is MNHNY, CDR2 SVGAGI, per germline (reference sequence). Trimming removed 2 bases from V and 12 bases from J; junction bases left unmatched: 5. CDR3 amino acids: CASSYEVRGGQFF. In DNA, the CDR3 is TGTGCCAGCAGTTACGAGGTGCGGGGGGGGCAGTTCTTC.

Comments on this clone: Other nucleotide sequences from this sample produce the same CDR3. The chain carries TRBV14 and TRBJ2-7; no clear D. This CDR3 has 15 residues. V lost 3 bases and J 2 bases, leaving 14 bases between the germline ends. Germline assignment: CDR1 SGHDN and CDR2 FVKESK. The chain's CDR3 is CASSHHKDPTYEQYF. The CDR3 DNA reads TGTGCCAGCAGCCACCATAAGGACCCCACCTACGAGCAGTACTTC.

V gene TRBV12-5 combines with J gene TRBJ2-1, with 13 bases fitting TRBD2. CDR1 and CDR2 from the germline V gene are LGHNT and FRNRAP. The CDR3 is made up of 20 amino acids. The trim removed 4 bases at V and 6 bases at J, leaving 18 bases unmatched. CDR3 in amino acids: CASGWNTGLAGEKAGNEQFF. The DNA for the CDR3 is TGTGCTAGTGGTTGGAATACCGGACTAGCGGGAGAGAAGGCGGGCAATGAGCAGTTCTTC.

The chain carries TRBV9 and TRBJ2-3; 13 nucleotides agree with TRBD2. This CDR3 spans 19 amino acids. The germline V gene encodes CDR1 SGDLS and CDR2 YYNGEE. J was trimmed by 3 bases and V by 0 bases; bases with no gene match: 10. The CDR3 region has the DNA TGTGCCAGCAGCGTAGCTGAGGGGAGGACTAGCGGGAGTACAGATACGCAGTATTTT. The encoded protein is CASSVAEGRTSGSTDTQYF.

This clone was counted a few times. The chain joins TRBV29-1 to TRBJ2-5; D is uncertain. V lost 5 bases and J 2 bases, leaving 24 bases between the germline ends. The CDR3 sequence is 17 residues long. The germline gives CDR1 SQVTM, CDR2 ANQGSEA. DNA of the CDR3: TGCAGCGTTCGTAAGGGCGCCTACGTGGCTGTACAAGAGACCCAGTACTTC. Its translation: CSVRKGAYVAVQETQYF.

The rearrangement uses TRBV14 and TRBJ2-2, with TRBD1 identical over 7 bases. Looked up from germline, CDR1 is SGHDN and CDR2 is FVKESK. The ends lost 1 base at V and 5 bases at J; junction bases unmatched: 4. This CDR3 spans 15 amino acids. This chain's CDR3 is CASSQGQGETGELFF. DNA for the CDR3: TGTGCCAGCAGCCAAGGACAGGGTGAGACCGGGGAGCTGTTTTTT.

The CDR3 region is CASTPIRYGETQYF. Written as DNA, the CDR3 is TGTGCCAGCACCCCTATACGATATGGGGAGACCCAGTACTTC. V is TRBV7-2 and J is TRBJ2-5; D gene unclear. Germline V gene data show CDR1 as SGHTA and CDR2 as FQGNSA. This CDR3 region has 14 residues. With 7 bases removed from V and 5 bases from J, the gap between germline ends came to 17 bases.

J is TRBJ2-1 and V is TRBV20-1; D gene unclear. The germline gives CDR1 DFQATT, CDR2 SNEGSKA (reference sequence). V dropped 0 bases and J dropped 9 bases, with 6 bases sitting between them. The CDR3 runs to 11 residues. Here the CDR3 reads CSAREAPEQFF. The CDR3 coding sequence is TGCAGTGCTAGAGAAGCGCCTGAGCAGTTCTTC.

This clone was seen only a few times. V and J are TRBV6-6 and TRBJ1-1; perhaps TRBD1 as D (6 bases). V gave up 4 bases and J gave up 1 base, with 10 bases separating them. Germline lookup yields CDR1 MNHNY and CDR2 SVGAGI (reference sequence). This CDR3 is 14 amino acids long. The chain's CDR3 is CASSSGHRNTEAFF. CDR3 DNA: TGTGCCAGCAGTTCGGGACACCGGAACACTGAAGCTTTCTTT.

V gene TRBV28 combines with J gene TRBJ2-4; the D is unclear. Germline assignment: CDR1 MDHEN and CDR2 SYDVKM. The germline V and J ends were trimmed by 5 bases and 8 bases, with 13 bases remaining between them. This CDR3 spans 13 amino acids. This chain's CDR3 is CASSPRSLDIQYF. The CDR3 DNA sequence: TGTGCCAGCAGTCCCCGGAGCCTTGACATTCAGTACTTC.

This chain uses TRBV28 with TRBJ1-1; the D is unclear. This CDR3 region has 13 residues. V dropped 3 bases and J dropped 1 base, with 6 bases sitting between them. Per the germline V gene, CDR1 is MDHEN and CDR2 is SYDVKM. CDR3 bases: TGTGCCAGCAGTTTTCGAGGGAACACTGAAGCTTTCTTT. This codes for CASSFRGNTEAFF.

This sequence joins TRBV28 and TRBJ2-4; 10 bases are a match to TRBD1. Per the germline V gene, CDR1 is MDHEN and CDR2 is SYDVKM. The CDR3 consists of 15 residues. V was clipped by 2 bases and J by 8 bases; unmatched bases: 6. CDR3: CASSLGPGQGDIQYF. Here the CDR3 DNA reads TGTGCCAGCAGTTTAGGCCCTGGACAGGGGGACATTCAGTACTTC. The whole variable domain, remainder taken from reference TRBV28 and TRBJ2-4, is DVKVTQSSRYLVKRTGEKVFLECVQDMDHENMFWYRQDPGLGLRLIYFSYDVKMKEKGDIPEGYSVSREKKERFSLILESASTNQTSMYLCASSLGPGQGDIQYFGAGTRLSVL.

The chain is built from TRBV4-3 and TRBJ2-1, with 12 bases aligning to TRBD2. With 3 bases clipped from V and 6 bases from J, the junction kept 6 bases outside the gene matches. Germline V gene sequence: CDR1 LGHNA, CDR2 YSLEER. The CDR3 has 16 amino acids. CDR3 coding DNA: TGCGCCAGCAGCCACTTGGGACTAGCGGGTAGCAATGAGCAGTTCTTC. Translated: CASSHLGLAGSNEQFF.

The chain is built from TRBV7-6 and TRBJ1-4; TRBD1 matches 7 bases. This CDR3 contains 15 residues. Germline V gene sequence: CDR1 SGHVS, CDR2 FNYEAQ. V shed 4 bases, J shed 5 bases, and the junction held 7 bases outside the gene matches. The CDR3: CASSSTGVTNEKLFF. CDR3 bases: TGTGCCAGCAGCTCTACAGGGGTCACAAATGAAAAACTGTTTTTT. Variable domain in full (rest from reference TRBV7-6 and TRBJ1-4): GAGVSQSPRYKVTKRGQDVALRCDPISGHVSLYWYRQALGQGPEFLTYFNYEAQQDKSGLPNDRFSAERPEGSISTLTIQRTEQRDSAMYRCASSSTGVTNEKLFFGSGTQLSVL.

This chain uses TRBV29-1 with TRBJ1-2; perhaps TRBD1 as D (5 bases). CDR3 size: 12 residues. Germline V gene sequence: CDR1 SQVTM, CDR2 ANQGSEA. V lost 3 bases to trimming and J lost 8 bases, with 13 bases between them. For the CDR3, the DNA is TGCAGCGTTGATAACAGGTCCGGCGGCTACACCTTC. This translates into CSVDNRSGGYTF.